This is a list of T cell receptor beta chains from one sample in a study of T cells in Graves' hyperthyroidism and ophthalmopathy. TCRdb analysed the multiplex PCR reads with MiXCR anew, one entry per CDR3 protein. The repertoire holds fewer than 350,000 distinct CDR3 sequences, about 15% seen once, with roughly 30% in the top ten. The sample was blood. Receptors originate from a woman aged 45-59 years with Graves' hyperthyroidism that later progressed to Graves' ophthalmopathy. The CDR3 runs from the conserved cysteine through the conserved F or W. The D gene is left open where the match is weak. Expanded clones get a size class; other rows say once, few or many, or leave the size out.

D gene | clone size | J gene | V gene | CDR3 protein | CDR3 DNA
- | many | TRBJ1-1 | TRBV2 | CASSGEGQGTEAFF | TGTGCCAGCAGTGGAGAGGGGCAAGGGACTGAAGCTTTCTTT
TRBD2 | once | TRBJ2-7 | TRBV28 | CASSSGLAGNYEQYF | TGTGCCAGCAGCTCTGGACTAGCGGGAAACTACGAGCAGTACTTC
- | few | TRBJ1-6 | TRBV7-3 | CASSQTDSGNSPLHF | TGTGCCAGCAGCCAGACGGACAGCGGGAATTCACCCCTCCACTTT
- | many | TRBJ2-5 | TRBV7-2 | CASSLWETQYF | TGTGCCAGCAGCTTATGGGAGACCCAGTACTTC
- | few | TRBJ1-4 | TRBV6-1 | CASSDIPARWGEKLFF | TGTGCCAGCAGTGATATTCCAGCCCGATGGGGAGAAAAACTGTTTTTT
- | many | TRBJ2-7 | TRBV7-6 | CASSSRGGDNYEQYF | TGTGCCAGCAGCTCACGGGGCGGTGACAACTACGAGCAGTACTTC
- | many | TRBJ2-3 | TRBV28 | CASSSWKKGEHLEQYF | TGTGCCAGCAGTTCCTGGAAAAAGGGCGAGCACTTAGAGCAGTATTTT
TRBD1 | - | TRBJ2-7 | TRBV14 | CASSQTGVGQYF | TGTGCCAGCAGCCAGACAGGGGTCGGGCAGTACTTC
TRBD2 | - | TRBJ2-1 | TRBV11-2 | CASRTNRLAGGLDEQFF | TGTGCCAGCAGGACCAATCGACTAGCGGGAGGTCTGGATGAGCAGTTCTTC
- | many | TRBJ2-1 | TRBV6-6 | CASSYSPRVRYNEQFF | TGTGCCAGCAGTTACTCGCCAAGGGTCCGCTACAATGAGCAGTTCTTC
TRBD2 | - | TRBJ2-3 | TRBV9 | CASSGGGLAGKTSTDTQYF | TGTGCCAGCAGCGGAGGGGGACTAGCGGGAAAAACTAGCACAGATACGCAGTATTTT
TRBD1 | few | TRBJ1-2 | TRBV19 | CASSIGWGTGVDGYGYTF | TGTGCCAGTAGTATAGGGTGGGGCACAGGGGTCGACGGCTATGGCTACACCTTC
- | many | TRBJ1-1 | TRBV3-1 | CASSRAGREAFF | TGTGCCAGCAGCCGAGCAGGGAGGGAAGCTTTCTTT
TRBD1 | - | TRBJ1-1 | TRBV15 | CATSVRQGGTEAFF | TGTGCCACCAGCGTCAGACAGGGAGGAACTGAAGCTTTCTTT
- | many | TRBJ2-7 | TRBV28 | CASSLEEDEQYF | TGTGCCAGCAGTTTAGAGGAGGACGAGCAGTACTTC
- | - | TRBJ1-1 | TRBV6-1 | CASNNMNTEAFF | TGTGCCAGCAACAACATGAACACTGAAGCTTTCTTT
- | few | TRBJ2-5 | TRBV12-3/TRBV12-4 | CASSLGGGTQYF | TGTGCCAGCAGTCTCGGGGGCGGGACCCAGTACTTC
- | many | TRBJ1-5 | TRBV2 | CASSDKNSNQPQHF | TGTGCCAGCAGCGACAAGAATAGCAATCAGCCCCAGCATTTT
- | - | TRBJ1-3 | TRBV19 | CASSSQVTSGNTIYF | TGTGCCAGTAGTTCGCAGGTAACCTCTGGAAACACCATATATTTT
- | many | TRBJ2-1 | TRBV5-5 | CASSLRTYEQFF | TGTGCCAGCAGCTTGAGGACCTATGAGCAGTTCTTC
- | many | TRBJ2-5 | TRBV20-1 | CSADQEYF | TGCAGTGCCGATCAAGAGTACTTC
- | many | TRBJ2-1 | TRBV28 | CASRAARVSANEQFF | TGTGCCAGCAGAGCCGCCAGGGTATCAGCGAATGAGCAGTTCTTC
- | many | TRBJ2-1 | TRBV6-1 | CASSLEDWSYNEQFF | TGTGCCAGCAGTCTCGAGGACTGGAGCTACAATGAGCAGTTCTTC
TRBD2 | many | TRBJ2-5 | TRBV20-1 | CSAHPPGLAGETQYF | TGCAGTGCACACCCACCGGGACTAGCGGGAGAGACCCAGTACTTC
- | - | TRBJ2-7 | TRBV29-1 | CSVESGLNPPNEQYF | TGCAGCGTTGAAAGTGGGCTCAACCCTCCTAACGAGCAGTACTTC
- | many | TRBJ2-3 | TRBV29-1 | CSGRPGSHSTDTQYF | TGCAGCGGAAGACCCGGCAGCCACAGCACAGATACGCAGTATTTT
TRBD2 | many | TRBJ2-1 | TRBV5-6 | CASDMRAGRYNEQFF | TGTGCCAGCGACATGAGAGCGGGACGGTACAATGAGCAGTTCTTC
- | many | TRBJ2-3 | TRBV18 | CASSPPSSGTDTQYF | TGTGCCAGCTCACCACCTTCTAGCGGCACAGATACGCAGTATTTT
TRBD2 | - | TRBJ2-7 | TRBV11-3 | CASSLAPTSGSVGEQYF | TGTGCCAGCAGCTTAGCCCCTACTAGCGGGAGTGTGGGCGAGCAGTACTTC
- | many | TRBJ2-4 | TRBV6-1 | CASRKDSRIQYF | TGTGCCAGCAGGAAAGACTCCCGAATTCAGTACTTC
- | many | TRBJ2-7 | TRBV28 | CASTIPSSYEQYF | TGTGCCAGCACCATCCCCAGTTCCTACGAGCAGTACTTC
- | many | TRBJ2-1 | TRBV5-1 | CASYGLGGGEQFF | TGCGCCAGCTATGGACTAGGGGGGGGTGAGCAGTTCTTC
TRBD2 | - | TRBJ2-7 | TRBV5-4 | CASSLGILAEGPYEQYF | TGTGCCAGCAGCTTGGGGATACTAGCGGAGGGCCCCTACGAGCAGTACTTC
- | many | TRBJ1-2 | TRBV9 | CASSVWSGYGYTF | TGTGCCAGCAGCGTATGGTCAGGCTATGGCTACACCTTC
TRBD2 | many | TRBJ2-1 | TRBV28 | CASSLGTTPYNEQFF | TGTGCCAGCAGCCTCGGGACTACGCCCTACAATGAGCAGTTCTTC
- | many | TRBJ2-7 | TRBV5-1 | CASTWGGLSYEQYF | TGCGCCAGCACCTGGGGAGGACTAAGCTACGAGCAGTACTTC
- | - | TRBJ2-7 | TRBV6-1 | CASSPTLKDEQYF | TGTGCCAGCAGTCCGACCCTTAAGGACGAGCAGTACTTC
TRBD2 | many | TRBJ2-1 | TRBV2 | CASSRTSGRVSVEQFF | TGTGCCAGCAGTCGGACTAGCGGGAGGGTATCGGTTGAGCAGTTCTTC
- | few | TRBJ2-7 | TRBV15 | CATSRGDMDLQYF | TGTGCCACCAGCAGAGGGGACATGGATTTGCAGTACTTC
TRBD2 | many | TRBJ2-1 | TRBV3-1 | CASSRPSGRADNEQFF | TGTGCCAGCAGCCGACCTAGCGGGAGGGCAGATAATGAGCAGTTCTTC
TRBD2 | - | TRBJ2-1 | TRBV6-2/TRBV6-3 | CASSLAGKHEQFF | TGTGCCAGCAGTCTAGCGGGAAAGCATGAGCAGTTCTTC
- | many | TRBJ2-6 | TRBV27 | CASSRDTLGANVLTF | TGTGCCAGCAGTCGAGACACCCTAGGGGCCAACGTCCTGACTTTC
TRBD2 | many | TRBJ2-1 | TRBV7-6 | CASSLAGSSGSYNEQFF | TGTGCCAGCAGCTTAGCAGGGTCTAGCGGGAGCTACAATGAGCAGTTCTTC
TRBD1 | many | TRBJ1-2 | TRBV20-1 | CSASPQGQRGYTF | TGCAGTGCTAGCCCACAGGGGCAACGCGGCTACACCTTC